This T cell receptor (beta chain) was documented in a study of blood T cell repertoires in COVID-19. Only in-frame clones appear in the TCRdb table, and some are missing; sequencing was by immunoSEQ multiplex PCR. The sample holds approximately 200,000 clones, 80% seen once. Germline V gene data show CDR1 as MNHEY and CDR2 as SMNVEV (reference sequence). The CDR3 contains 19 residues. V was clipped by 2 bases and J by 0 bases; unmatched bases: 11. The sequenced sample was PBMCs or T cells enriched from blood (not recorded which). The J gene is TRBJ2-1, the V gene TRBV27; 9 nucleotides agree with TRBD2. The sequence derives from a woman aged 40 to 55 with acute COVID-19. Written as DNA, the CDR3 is TGTGCCAGCAGTTTACTAGCGGGATTGTCCCCCGGCTCCTACAATGAGCAGTTCTTC. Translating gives CASSLLAGLSPGSYNEQFF.